The rows below give T cell receptor beta chains drawn from one sample of a study of blood T cells in healthy people across ages. TCRdb reanalysed the 5' RACE reads using MiXCR and keeps one entry per CDR3 protein. The sample shows about 1.4 million distinct CDR3 sequences, roughly 59% of them seen only once. Sequenced input: blood. The receptor set was obtained from a man between 18 and 35 years old in good health. Each CDR3 is given with its conserved first and last residue. A D gene is named only where the DNA matches it firmly. Clone size appears in some rows only: once, few, many, or a class for an expanded clone.

TRBD2	.	TRBJ2-7	TRBV7-2	CASSDPSGGANEQYF	TGTGCCAGCAGCGACCCTAGCGGGGGGGCGAACGAGCAGTACTTC
.	.	TRBJ1-5	TRBV6-1	CASSENFENQPQHF	TGTGCCAGCAGTGAAAACTTCGAGAATCAGCCCCAGCATTTT
TRBD2	.	TRBJ2-5	TRBV4-1	CASSQERGAREQYF	TGCGCCAGCAGCCAAGAGCGGGGGGCTCGAGAGCAGTACTTC
.	once	TRBJ2-5	TRBV12-3/TRBV12-4	CDSSLVMETQYF	TGTGACAGCAGTCTCGTGATGGAGACCCAGTACTTC
.	.	TRBJ2-3	TRBV7-2	CASGFTDTQYF	TGTGCCAGCGGATTCACAGATACGCAGTATTTT
TRBD1	.	TRBJ2-1	TRBV4-3	CASSQVLTGGSYNEQFF	TGCGCCAGCAGCCAAGTCCTGACAGGGGGCTCCTACAATGAGCAGTTCTTC
TRBD2	once	TRBJ2-5	TRBV7-9	CASSSNLGLAGQETQYF	TGTGCCAGCAGCTCAAACCTGGGACTAGCGGGTCAAGAGACCCAGTACTTC
.	few	TRBJ1-2	TRBV4-1	CASSQDRTAHGYTF	TGCGCCAGCAGCCAAGACCGGACAGCGCATGGCTACACCTTC
TRBD1	.	TRBJ2-7	TRBV4-3	CASSHRDRDHYEQYF	TGCGCCAGCAGCCACCGGGACAGAGACCACTACGAGCAGTACTTC
TRBD2	few	TRBJ2-1	TRBV20-1	CSARDPSGSGVYNEQFF	TGCAGTGCTAGAGACCCCTCCGGTAGCGGGGTATACAATGAGCAGTTCTTC
TRBD1	.	TRBJ1-6	TRBV5-1	CASSPRGPANSPLHF	TGCGCCAGCAGCCCCAGGGGGCCGGCGAATTCACCCCTCCACTTT
TRBD1	.	TRBJ1-2	TRBV20-1	CSAAGWRQGRGYTF	TGCAGTGCCGCCGGGTGGAGACAGGGACGCGGCTACACCTTC
.	.	TRBJ2-2	TRBV6-2/TRBV6-3	CASRLGQNAGELFF	TGTGCCAGCAGGCTGGGACAAAACGCCGGGGAGCTGTTTTTT
TRBD2	.	TRBJ2-3	TRBV20-1	CSAPSGGLTDTQYF	TGCAGTGCCCCTAGCGGGGGTCTCACAGATACGCAGTATTTT
TRBD2	few	TRBJ2-7	TRBV4-3	CASSHIAGGLYEQYF	TGCGCCAGCAGCCATATAGCGGGGGGGCTCTACGAGCAGTACTTC
.	.	TRBJ2-7	TRBV2	CASSDAMITDYEQYF	TGTGCCAGCAGTGATGCTATGATCACCGACTACGAGCAGTACTTC
.	.	TRBJ2-1	TRBV11-2	CASSTGLSEQFF	TGTGCCAGCAGCACCGGACTATCTGAGCAGTTCTTC
.	few	TRBJ2-7	TRBV29-1	CSVRLGRAEQYF	TGCAGCGTTCGGTTAGGGCGGGCCGAGCAGTACTTC
.	.	TRBJ2-6	TRBV20-1	CSAPTPSGANILTF	TGCAGTGCGCCGACACCGTCTGGGGCCAACATCCTGACTTTC
.	.	TRBJ1-3	TRBV20-1	CSARDPDSQSSGNTIYF	TGCAGTGCTAGAGATCCCGACAGCCAGAGCTCTGGAAACACCATATATTTT
TRBD1	.	TRBJ2-1	TRBV27	CASNEGQGARNEQFF	TGTGCCTCAAACGAGGGACAGGGGGCGCGGAATGAGCAGTTCTTC
TRBD2	once	TRBJ2-1	TRBV20-1	CSASPLAGGPHEQFF	TGCAGTGCTAGTCCGCTAGCGGGAGGGCCCCATGAGCAGTTCTTC
.	.	TRBJ2-7	TRBV6-2/TRBV6-3	CASSYRSGHENYEQYF	TGTGCCAGCAGTTACCGCTCGGGACACGAAAACTACGAGCAGTACTTC
.	once	TRBJ2-1	TRBV29-1	CSSRVVGSYNEQFF	TGCAGCAGCAGGGTGGTCGGGAGCTACAATGAGCAGTTCTTC
.	.	TRBJ2-7	TRBV11-3	CASSLAPTSSEQYF	TGTGCCAGCAGCTTAGCCCCGACTAGTTCCGAGCAGTACTTC
.	.	TRBJ2-5	TRBV5-1	CASPLAGMETQYF	TGCGCCAGCCCCCTGGCGGGGATGGAGACCCAGTACTTC
TRBD1	once	TRBJ2-7	TRBV28	CASSPDRDLYEQYF	TGTGCCAGCAGCCCGGACAGGGATCTCTACGAGCAGTACTTC
.	few	TRBJ1-2	TRBV29-1	CSVRRDGYGYTF	TGCAGCGTTCGCCGGGACGGCTATGGCTACACCTTC
.	.	TRBJ1-4	TRBV6-5	CASRTVGEKLFF	TGTGCCAGCCGGACAGTCGGTGAAAAACTGTTTTTT
.	.	TRBJ2-3	TRBV24-1	CATSDLASSGDTQYF	TGTGCCACCAGTGATTTGGCTTCCAGCGGGGATACGCAGTATTTT
TRBD1	.	TRBJ1-2	TRBV29-1	CSSDREEDYGYTF	TGCTCATCTGACAGGGAGGAGGACTATGGCTACACCTTC
.	.	TRBJ2-2	TRBV5-4	CASSGAFTGELFF	TGTGCCAGCAGCGGCGCGTTCACCGGGGAGCTGTTTTTT
.	once	TRBJ2-1	TRBV4-3	CASSQGRLSNEQFF	TGCGCCAGCAGCCAAGGGAGATTGAGTAATGAGCAGTTCTTC
.	few	TRBJ2-1	TRBV24-1	CATSDLRGNEQFF	TGTGCCACCAGTGATTTGCGAGGCAATGAGCAGTTCTTC
TRBD1	.	TRBJ2-1	TRBV18	CASSANRDRGFNEQFF	TGTGCCAGCTCAGCCAACCGGGACAGGGGTTTTAATGAGCAGTTCTTC
.	.	TRBJ1-2	TRBV9	CASSVRWDYGYTF	TGTGCCAGCAGCGTAAGGTGGGACTATGGCTACACCTTC
TRBD1	.	TRBJ2-3	TRBV6-5	CASRDRDRNTDTQYF	TGTGCCAGCAGGGACCGGGACAGAAACACAGATACGCAGTATTTT
.	.	TRBJ2-7	TRBV7-8	CASSLGLVSYEQYF	TGTGCCAGCAGCTTAGGACTAGTCTCCTACGAGCAGTACTTC
TRBD1	once	TRBJ2-2	TRBV13	CVSSFTGANTGELFF	TGTGTCAGCAGCTTTACAGGGGCGAACACCGGGGAGCTGTTTTTT
.	.	TRBJ2-7	TRBV29-1	CSVEGWGGRNEQYF	TGCAGCGTTGAAGGGTGGGGGGGGCGGAACGAGCAGTACTTC
TRBD1	.	TRBJ2-1	TRBV20-1	CSARVFRDSSYNEQFF	TGCAGTGCTAGAGTCTTCCGGGACAGCTCCTACAATGAGCAGTTCTTC
.	.	TRBJ2-7	TRBV5-5	CASSLGEGGTYYEQYF	TGTGCCAGCAGCTTGGGGGAAGGAGGGACCTACTACGAGCAGTACTTC
.	few	TRBJ1-1	TRBV7-2	CASCPGSFPNTEAFF	TGTGCCAGCTGCCCGGGGAGCTTCCCGAACACTGAAGCTTTCTTT
TRBD1	.	TRBJ1-5	TRBV20-1	CSALTGQGHQPQHF	TGCAGTGCTCTCACCGGACAGGGCCATCAGCCCCAGCATTTT
.	.	TRBJ2-1	TRBV4-1	CASSQDRSGGGNEQFF	TGCGCCAGCAGCCAAGATCGTAGCGGAGGGGGTAATGAGCAGTTCTTC
TRBD2	.	TRBJ2-1	TRBV20-1	CSARDQILAYYNEQFF	TGCAGTGCTAGAGATCAGATACTAGCGTACTACAATGAGCAGTTCTTC
.	.	TRBJ2-5	TRBV5-6	CASSSLPTMRSETRYF	TGTGCCAGCAGCTCCCTCCCGACCATGAGGAGTGAGACCCGGTACTTC
TRBD1	.	TRBJ2-7	TRBV6-6	CASSLGTVPYEQYF	TGTGCCAGCAGTTTAGGGACAGTACCTTACGAGCAGTACTTC
TRBD1	few	TRBJ1-2	TRBV2	CASSLRQGANYGYTF	TGTGCCAGCAGTTTGAGACAGGGCGCCAACTATGGCTACACCTTC
TRBD1	.	TRBJ2-5	TRBV18	CASSPDRDSLRETQYF	TGTGCCAGCTCACCGGACCGGGACAGCCTTAGAGAGACCCAGTACTTC
TRBD1	few	TRBJ2-7	TRBV6-2/TRBV6-3	CASSYSGQGNPYEQYF	TGTGCCAGCAGTTACTCGGGACAGGGGAATCCCTACGAGCAGTACTTC
TRBD1	.	TRBJ2-1	TRBV20-1	CSARAGTGGINEQFF	TGCAGTGCTAGAGCCGGGACAGGGGGGATCAATGAGCAGTTCTTC
TRBD1	.	TRBJ2-1	TRBV11-2	CASSLFTLTGALYNEQFF	TGTGCCAGCAGCTTATTTACCCTGACAGGGGCCCTTTACAATGAGCAGTTCTTC